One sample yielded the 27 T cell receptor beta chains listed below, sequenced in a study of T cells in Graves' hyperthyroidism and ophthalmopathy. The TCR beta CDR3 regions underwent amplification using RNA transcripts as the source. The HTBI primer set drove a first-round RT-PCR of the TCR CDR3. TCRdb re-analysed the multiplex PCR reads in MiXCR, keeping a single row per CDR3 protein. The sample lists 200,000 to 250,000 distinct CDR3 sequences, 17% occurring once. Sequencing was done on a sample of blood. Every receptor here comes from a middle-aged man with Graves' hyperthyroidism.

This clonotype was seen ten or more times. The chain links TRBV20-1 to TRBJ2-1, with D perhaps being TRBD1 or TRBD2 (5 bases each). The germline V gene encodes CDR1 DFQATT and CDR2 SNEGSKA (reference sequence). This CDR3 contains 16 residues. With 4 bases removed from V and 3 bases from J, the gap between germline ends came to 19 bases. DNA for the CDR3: TGCAGTGCTACAGGGAAGGATCCGGGATTCTACAATGAGCAGTTCTTC. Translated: CSATGKDPGFYNEQFF.

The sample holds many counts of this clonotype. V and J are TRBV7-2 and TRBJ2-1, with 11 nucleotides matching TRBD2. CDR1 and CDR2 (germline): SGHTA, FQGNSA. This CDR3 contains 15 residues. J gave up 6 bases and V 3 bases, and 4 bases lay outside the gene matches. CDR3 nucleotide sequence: TGTGCCAGCAGCTTCCTAGCGGGAGGTGGCAATGAGCAGTTCTTC. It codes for CASSFLAGGGNEQFF.

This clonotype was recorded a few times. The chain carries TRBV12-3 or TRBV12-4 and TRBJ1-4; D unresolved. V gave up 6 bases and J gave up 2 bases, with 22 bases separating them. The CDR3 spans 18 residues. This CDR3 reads CASSPGLVRIGTNEKLFF. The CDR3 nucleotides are TGTGCCAGCAGCCCGGGTTTAGTTAGGATTGGGACTAATGAAAAACTGTTTTTT.

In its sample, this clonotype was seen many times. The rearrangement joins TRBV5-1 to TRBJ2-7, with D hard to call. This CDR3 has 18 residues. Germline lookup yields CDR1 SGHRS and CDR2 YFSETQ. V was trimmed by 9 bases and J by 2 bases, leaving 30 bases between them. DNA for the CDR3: TGCGCCACCAGGCTTTTAGGCCTCTCGGGTCGCAAAACCTACGAGCAGTACTTC. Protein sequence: CATRLLGLSGRKTYEQYF.

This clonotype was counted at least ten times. For the CDR3, the DNA is TGCGCCAGCACAACAGGGAGTTTAGGCGGCACAGATACGCAGTATTTT. It yields the protein CASTTGSLGGTDTQYF. This chain joins TRBV5-1 and TRBJ2-3, with D possibly being TRBD1 (6 bases). V was trimmed by 6 bases and J by 1 base, leaving 18 bases between them. This CDR3 comprises 16 residues. CDR1 and CDR2 (germline): SGHRS, YFSETQ.

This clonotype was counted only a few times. This CDR3 reads CAISTTGRGNTIYF. The CDR3 bases are TGTGCCATCAGTACAACAGGGAGGGGAAACACCATATATTTT. This chain joins TRBV10-3 and TRBJ1-3; tentatively, D is TRBD1 (6 bases). The V gene lost 5 bases and the J gene lost 4 bases, with 12 bases spanning the gap. Germline loops: CDR1 ENHRY, CDR2 SYGVKD. The CDR3 contains 14 residues.

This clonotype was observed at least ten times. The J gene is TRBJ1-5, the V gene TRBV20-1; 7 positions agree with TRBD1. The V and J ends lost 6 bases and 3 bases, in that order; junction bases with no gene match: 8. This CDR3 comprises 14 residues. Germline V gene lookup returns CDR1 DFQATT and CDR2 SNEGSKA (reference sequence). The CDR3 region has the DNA TGCAGTGCACCCACGGGACAGTACAATCAGCCCCAGCATTTT. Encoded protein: CSAPTGQYNQPQHF.

CDR3 protein: CASSYGQGSNEQFF. CDR3 nucleotides: TGTGCCAGCAGCTACGGACAGGGGAGCAATGAGCAGTTCTTC. The chain combines TRBV5-6 with TRBJ2-1; 9 bases align to TRBD1. The CDR3 totals 14 residues. V lost 3 bases and J lost 6; bases outside the gene matches: 4. CDR1 SGHDT and CDR2 YYEEEE come from the germline V gene.

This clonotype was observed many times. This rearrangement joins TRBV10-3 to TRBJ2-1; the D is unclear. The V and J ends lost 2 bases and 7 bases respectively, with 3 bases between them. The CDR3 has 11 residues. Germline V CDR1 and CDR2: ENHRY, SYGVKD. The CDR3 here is CAISEGNEQFF. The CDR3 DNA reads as TGTGCCATCAGTGAGGGTAATGAGCAGTTCTTC.

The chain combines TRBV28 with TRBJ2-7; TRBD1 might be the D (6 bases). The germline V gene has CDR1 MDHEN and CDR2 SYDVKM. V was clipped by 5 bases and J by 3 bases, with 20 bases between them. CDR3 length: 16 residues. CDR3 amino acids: CASSTPDKDRDYEQYF. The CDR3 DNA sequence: TGTGCCAGCAGTACCCCGGATAAGGACAGAGACTACGAGCAGTACTTC.

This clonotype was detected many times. This CDR3 reads CASSFILAGGLSTDTQYF. The CDR3 nucleotides are TGTGCCAGCAGTTTTATACTAGCGGGAGGACTAAGCACAGATACGCAGTATTTT. The V call is TRBV27, the J call TRBJ2-3; TRBD2 matches at 12 bases. The V gene's germline CDR1 is MNHEY and CDR2 SMNVEV (reference sequence). There are 18 residues in the CDR3. V shed 3 bases, J shed 0 bases, and the junction held 7 bases outside the gene matches.

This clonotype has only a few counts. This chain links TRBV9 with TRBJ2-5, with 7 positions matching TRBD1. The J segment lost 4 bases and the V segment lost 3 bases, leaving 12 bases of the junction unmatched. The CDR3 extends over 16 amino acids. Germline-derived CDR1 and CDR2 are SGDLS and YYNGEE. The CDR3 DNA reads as TGTGCCAGCAGCGCCGGGGACAAGGGGGCCGCAGAGACCCAGTACTTC. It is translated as CASSAGDKGAAETQYF.

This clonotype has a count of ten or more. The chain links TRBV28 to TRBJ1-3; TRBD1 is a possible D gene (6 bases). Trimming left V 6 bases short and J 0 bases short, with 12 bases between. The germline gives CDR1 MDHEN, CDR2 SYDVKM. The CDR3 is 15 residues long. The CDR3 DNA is TGTGCCAGCAGGGGGGCATGGAGCTCTGGAAACACCATATATTTT. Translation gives CASRGAWSSGNTIYF. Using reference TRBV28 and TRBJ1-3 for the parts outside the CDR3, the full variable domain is DVKVTQSSRYLVKRTGEKVFLECVQDMDHENMFWYRQDPGLGLRLIYFSYDVKMKEKGDIPEGYSVSREKKERFSLILESASTNQTSMYLCASRGAWSSGNTIYFGEGSWLTVV.

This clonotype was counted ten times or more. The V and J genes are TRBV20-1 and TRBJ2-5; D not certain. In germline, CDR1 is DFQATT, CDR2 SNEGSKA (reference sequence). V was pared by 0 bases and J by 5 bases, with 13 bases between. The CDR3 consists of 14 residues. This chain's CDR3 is CSARESGVGETQYF. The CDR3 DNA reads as TGCAGTGCTAGAGAATCGGGTGTGGGGGAGACCCAGTACTTC.

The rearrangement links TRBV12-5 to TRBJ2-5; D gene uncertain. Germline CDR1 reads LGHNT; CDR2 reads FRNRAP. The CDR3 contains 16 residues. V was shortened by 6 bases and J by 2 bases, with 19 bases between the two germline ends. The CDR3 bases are TGTGCTAGTGGCCGCCTTTTCACGGACGGGCAAGAGACCCAGTACTTC. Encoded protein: CASGRLFTDGQETQYF.

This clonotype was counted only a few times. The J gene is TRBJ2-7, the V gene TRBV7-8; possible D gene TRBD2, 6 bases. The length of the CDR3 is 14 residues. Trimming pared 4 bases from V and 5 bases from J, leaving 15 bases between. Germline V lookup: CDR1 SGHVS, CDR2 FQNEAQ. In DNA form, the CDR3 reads TGTGCCAGCAGCTCCCTTTCGGGAGCCGACGAGCAGTACTTC. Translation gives CASSSLSGADEQYF.

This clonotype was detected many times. CDR3: CASSSSQGYEQYF. CDR3 nucleotides: TGTGCCAGCTCGTCCTCTCAGGGCTACGAGCAGTACTTC. The J gene is TRBJ2-7, the V gene TRBV18, with a possible D match to TRBD1 (5 bases). Germline V CDR1 and CDR2: KGHSH, LQKENI. This CDR3 is built from 13 residues. Trimming shortened V by 6 bases and J by 3 bases, and 12 bases separated the two germline ends.

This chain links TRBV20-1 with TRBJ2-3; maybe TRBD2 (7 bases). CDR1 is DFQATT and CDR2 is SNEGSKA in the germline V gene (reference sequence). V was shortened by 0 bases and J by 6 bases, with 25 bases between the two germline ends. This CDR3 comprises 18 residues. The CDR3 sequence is CSARDLRGGGRGTDTQYF. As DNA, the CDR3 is TGCAGTGCTAGAGATTTGAGGGGGGGAGGCAGGGGAACGGATACGCAGTATTTT.

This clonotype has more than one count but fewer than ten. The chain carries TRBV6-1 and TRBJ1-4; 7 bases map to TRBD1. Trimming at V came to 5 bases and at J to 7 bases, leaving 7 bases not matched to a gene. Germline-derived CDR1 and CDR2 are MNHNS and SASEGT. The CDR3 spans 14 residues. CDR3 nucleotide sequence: TGTGCCAGCAGTAAGGGACAGCATGGTGAAAAACTGTTTTTT. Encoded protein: CASSKGQHGEKLFF.

The CDR3 DNA follows: TGCGCCAGCAGCCCGCATGACAATTACGAGCAGTACTTC. Translated: CASSPHDNYEQYF. The chain joins TRBV5-1 to TRBJ2-7; D uncertain. CDR3 length equals 13 residues. From germline, CDR1 is SGHRS and CDR2 YFSETQ. Trimming stripped 4 bases from V and 4 bases from J, with 12 bases between.

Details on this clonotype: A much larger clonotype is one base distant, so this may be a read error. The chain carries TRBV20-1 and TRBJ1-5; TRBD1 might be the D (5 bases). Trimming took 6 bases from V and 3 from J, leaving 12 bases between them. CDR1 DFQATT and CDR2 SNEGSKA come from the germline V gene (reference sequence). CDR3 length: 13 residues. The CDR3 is CSAARQPNQPQHF. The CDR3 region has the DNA TGCAGTGCGGCCAGACAGCCCAATCAGCCCCAGCATTTT.

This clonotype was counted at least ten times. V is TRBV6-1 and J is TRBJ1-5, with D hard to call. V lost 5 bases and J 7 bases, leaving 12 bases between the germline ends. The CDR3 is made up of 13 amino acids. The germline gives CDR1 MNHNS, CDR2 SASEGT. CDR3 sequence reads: CASSPASTQPQHF. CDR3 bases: TGTGCCAGCAGTCCTGCTAGTACCCAGCCCCAGCATTTT.

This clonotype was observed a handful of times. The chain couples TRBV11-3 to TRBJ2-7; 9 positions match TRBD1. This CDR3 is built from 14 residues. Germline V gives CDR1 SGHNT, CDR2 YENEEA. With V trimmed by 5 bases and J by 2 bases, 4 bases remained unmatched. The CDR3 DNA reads TGTGCCAGCAGCATGAGACAGGGGGCCTACGAGCAGTACTTC. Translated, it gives CASSMRQGAYEQYF.

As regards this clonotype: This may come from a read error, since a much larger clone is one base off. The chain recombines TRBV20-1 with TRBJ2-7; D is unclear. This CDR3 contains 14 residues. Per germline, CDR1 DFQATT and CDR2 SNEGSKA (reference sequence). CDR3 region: CSARLRLRSCEQYF. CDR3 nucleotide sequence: TGCAGTGCTAGACTCCGACTCCGTTCCTGCGAGCAGTACTTC.

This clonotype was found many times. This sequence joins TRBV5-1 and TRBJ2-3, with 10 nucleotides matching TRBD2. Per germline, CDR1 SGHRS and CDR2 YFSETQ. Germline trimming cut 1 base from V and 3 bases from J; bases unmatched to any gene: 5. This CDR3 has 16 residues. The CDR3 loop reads CASSLWLAGATDTQYF. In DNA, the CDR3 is TGCGCCAGCAGCTTGTGGCTAGCGGGAGCAACAGATACGCAGTATTTT.

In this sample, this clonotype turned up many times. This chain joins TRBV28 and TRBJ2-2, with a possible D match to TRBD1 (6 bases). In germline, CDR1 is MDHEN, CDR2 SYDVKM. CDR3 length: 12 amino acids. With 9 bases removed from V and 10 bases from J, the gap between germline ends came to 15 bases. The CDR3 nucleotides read TGTGCCAGTAACTCAGGGGTTGCGGAGCTGTTTTTT. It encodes CASNSGVAELFF.

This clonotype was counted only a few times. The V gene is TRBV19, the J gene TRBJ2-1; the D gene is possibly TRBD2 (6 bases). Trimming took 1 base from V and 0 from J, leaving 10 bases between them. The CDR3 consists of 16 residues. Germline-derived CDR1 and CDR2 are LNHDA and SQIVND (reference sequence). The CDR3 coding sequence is TGTGCCAGTAGTATAGTGTCCGGGAGCTCCTACAATGAGCAGTTCTTC. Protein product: CASSIVSGSSYNEQFF. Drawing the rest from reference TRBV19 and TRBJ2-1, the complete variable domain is DGGITQSPKYLFRKEGQNVTLSCEQNLNHDAMYWYRQDPGQGLRLIYYSQIVNDFQKGDIAEGYSVSREKKESFPLTVTSAQKNPTAFYLCASSIVSGSSYNEQFFGPGTRLTVL.